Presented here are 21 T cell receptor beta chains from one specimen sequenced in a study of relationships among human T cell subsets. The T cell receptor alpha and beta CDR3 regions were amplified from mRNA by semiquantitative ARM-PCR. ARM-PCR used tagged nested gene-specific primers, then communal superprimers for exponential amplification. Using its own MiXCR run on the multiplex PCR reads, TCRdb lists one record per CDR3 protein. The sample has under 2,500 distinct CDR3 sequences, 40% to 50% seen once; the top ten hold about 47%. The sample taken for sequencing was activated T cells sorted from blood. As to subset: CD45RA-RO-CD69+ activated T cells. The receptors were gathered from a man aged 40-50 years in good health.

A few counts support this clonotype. CDR3 region: CSVGGWPGQGLYEQYF. The CDR3 DNA follows: TGCAGCGTCGGTGGCTGGCCGGGACAGGGACTTTACGAGCAGTACTTC. The chain uses TRBV29-1 and TRBJ2-7, with 9 bases aligning to TRBD1. With V trimmed by 6 bases and J by 4 bases, 16 bases remained unmatched. Germline V gene data show CDR1 as SQVTM and CDR2 as ANQGSEA. The CDR3 length is 16 residues.

CDR3 coding DNA: TGTGCCAGCAAGGAAGGAACCACCCACTACGAGCAGTACTTC. It specifies CASKEGTTHYEQYF. This sequence joins TRBV27 and TRBJ2-7; D unclear. From germline, CDR1 is MNHEY and CDR2 SMNVEV (reference sequence). The V gene lost 7 bases and the J gene lost 3 bases, with 16 bases spanning the gap. The CDR3 has 14 residues.

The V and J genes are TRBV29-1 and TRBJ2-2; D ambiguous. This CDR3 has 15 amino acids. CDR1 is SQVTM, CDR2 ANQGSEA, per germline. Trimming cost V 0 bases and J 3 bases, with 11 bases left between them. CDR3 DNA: TGCAGCGTTGAAGACCCCCGAAGGGACACCGGGGAGCTGTTTTTT. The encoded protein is CSVEDPRRDTGELFF.

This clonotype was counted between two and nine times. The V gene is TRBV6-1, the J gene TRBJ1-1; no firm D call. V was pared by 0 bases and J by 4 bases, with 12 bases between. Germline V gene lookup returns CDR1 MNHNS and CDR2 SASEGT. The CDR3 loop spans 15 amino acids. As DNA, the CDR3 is TGTGCCAGCAGTGAAGCTGCGATCCTTGGCACTGAAGCTTTCTTT. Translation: CASSEAAILGTEAFF.

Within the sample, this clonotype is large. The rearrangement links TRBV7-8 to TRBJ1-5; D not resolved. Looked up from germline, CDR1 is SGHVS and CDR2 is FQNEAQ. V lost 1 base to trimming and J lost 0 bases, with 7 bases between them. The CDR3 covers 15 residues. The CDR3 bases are TGTGCCAGCAGCTTAGACGATGCTAGCAATCAGCCCCAGCATTTT. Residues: CASSLDDASNQPQHF.

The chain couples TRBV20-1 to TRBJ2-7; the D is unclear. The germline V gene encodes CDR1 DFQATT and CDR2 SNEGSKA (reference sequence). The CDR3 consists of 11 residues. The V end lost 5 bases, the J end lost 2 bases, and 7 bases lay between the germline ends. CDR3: CSAEDAYEQYF. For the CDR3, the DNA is TGCAGTGCTGAGGACGCCTACGAGCAGTACTTC.

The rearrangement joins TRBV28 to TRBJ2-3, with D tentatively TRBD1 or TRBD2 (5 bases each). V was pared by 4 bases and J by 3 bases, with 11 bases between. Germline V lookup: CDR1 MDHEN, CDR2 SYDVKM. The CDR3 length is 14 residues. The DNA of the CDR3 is TGTGCCAGCAGTTACGGGGCGTGGACAGATACGCAGTATTTT. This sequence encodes CASSYGAWTDTQYF.

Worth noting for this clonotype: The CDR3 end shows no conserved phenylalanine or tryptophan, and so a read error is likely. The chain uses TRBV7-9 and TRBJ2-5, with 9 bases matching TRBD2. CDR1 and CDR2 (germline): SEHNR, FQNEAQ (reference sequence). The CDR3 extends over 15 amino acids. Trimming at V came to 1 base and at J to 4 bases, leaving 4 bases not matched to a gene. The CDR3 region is CASSLDSGGRETQYC. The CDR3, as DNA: TGTGCCAGCAGCTTAGATAGCGGGGGAAGAGAGACCCAGTACTGC.

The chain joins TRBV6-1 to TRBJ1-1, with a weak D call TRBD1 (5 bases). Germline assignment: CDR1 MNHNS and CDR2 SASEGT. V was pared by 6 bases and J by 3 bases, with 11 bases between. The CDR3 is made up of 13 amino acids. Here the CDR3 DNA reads TGTGCCAGCAGACGGACAACTTACACTGAAGCTTTCTTT. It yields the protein CASRRTTYTEAFF.

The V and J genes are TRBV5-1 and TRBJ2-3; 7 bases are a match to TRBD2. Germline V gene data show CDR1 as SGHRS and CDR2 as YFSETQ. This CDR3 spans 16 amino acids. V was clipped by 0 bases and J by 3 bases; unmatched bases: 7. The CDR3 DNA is TGCGCCAGCAGCTTGGCCGTAGGGAGGGGAACAGATACGCAGTATTTT. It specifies CASSLAVGRGTDTQYF.

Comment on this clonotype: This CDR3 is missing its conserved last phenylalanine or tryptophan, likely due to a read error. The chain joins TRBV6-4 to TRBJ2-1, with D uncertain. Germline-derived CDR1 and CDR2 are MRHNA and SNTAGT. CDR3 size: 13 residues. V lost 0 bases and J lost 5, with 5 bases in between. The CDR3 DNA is TGTGCCAGCAGTGACTCGGCACACAATGAGCAGTTCCTC. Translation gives CASSDSAHNEQFL.

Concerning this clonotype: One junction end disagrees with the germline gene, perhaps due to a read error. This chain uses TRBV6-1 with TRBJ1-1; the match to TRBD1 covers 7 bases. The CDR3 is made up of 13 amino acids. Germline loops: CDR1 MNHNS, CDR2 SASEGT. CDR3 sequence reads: CASREWTGSEAFF. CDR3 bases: TGTGCCAGCCGTGAATGGACAGGTTCTGAAGCTTTCTTT.

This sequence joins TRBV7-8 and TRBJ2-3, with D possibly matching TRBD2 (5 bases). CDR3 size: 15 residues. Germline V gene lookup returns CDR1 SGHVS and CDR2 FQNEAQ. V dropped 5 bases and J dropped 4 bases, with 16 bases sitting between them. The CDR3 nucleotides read TGTGCCAGCAGCCTCGGACTTTTCGCCCCAGATACGCAGTATTTT. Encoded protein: CASSLGLFAPDTQYF.

CDR3 region: CASSFELAGVREQFF. CDR3 bases: TGTGCCAGCAGCTTTGAGCTAGCGGGGGTTCGGGAGCAGTTCTTC. V gene TRBV7-9 combines with J gene TRBJ2-1, with TRBD2 matching over 10 bases. Germline CDR1 and CDR2: SEHNR and FQNEAQ (reference sequence). With V trimmed by 3 bases and J by 10 bases, 9 bases remained unmatched. The CDR3 contains 15 residues.

CDR3 in DNA: TGTGCCAGCAGCAAGGGGTTCGGCACTGAAGCTTTCTTT. It specifies CASSKGFGTEAFF. V is TRBV12-3 or TRBV12-4 and J is TRBJ1-1, with D perhaps TRBD1 (5 bases). The CDR3 has 13 amino acids. V was pared by 6 bases and J by 4 bases, with 12 bases between.

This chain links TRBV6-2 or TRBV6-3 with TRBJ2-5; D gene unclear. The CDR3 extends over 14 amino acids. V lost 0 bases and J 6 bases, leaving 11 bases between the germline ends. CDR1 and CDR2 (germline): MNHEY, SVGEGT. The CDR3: CASSYSNSPKTQYF. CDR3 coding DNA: TGTGCCAGCAGTTACTCGAATTCTCCGAAGACCCAGTACTTC.

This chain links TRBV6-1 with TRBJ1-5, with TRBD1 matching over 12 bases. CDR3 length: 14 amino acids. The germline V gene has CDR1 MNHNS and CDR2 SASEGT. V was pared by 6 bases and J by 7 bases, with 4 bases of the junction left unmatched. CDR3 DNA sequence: TGTGCCAGCAGCACCGGGACAGGGGGCCAGCCCCAGCATTTT. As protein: CASSTGTGGQPQHF.

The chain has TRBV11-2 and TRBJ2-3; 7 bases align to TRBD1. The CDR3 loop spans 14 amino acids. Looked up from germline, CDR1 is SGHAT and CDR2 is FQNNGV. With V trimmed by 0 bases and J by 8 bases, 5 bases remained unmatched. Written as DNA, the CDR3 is TGTGCCAGCAGCTTAGAAACAGGGGAAGGTACGCAGTATTTT. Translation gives CASSLETGEGTQYF.

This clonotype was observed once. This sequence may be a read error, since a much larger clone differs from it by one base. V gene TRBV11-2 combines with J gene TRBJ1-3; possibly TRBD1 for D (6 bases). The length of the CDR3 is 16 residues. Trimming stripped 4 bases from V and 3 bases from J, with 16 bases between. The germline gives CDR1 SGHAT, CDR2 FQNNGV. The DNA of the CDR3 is TGTGCCAGCAGCTCACCGTGTCAGGGGCTTGGAAACACCATATATTTT. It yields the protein CASSSPCQGLGNTIYF.

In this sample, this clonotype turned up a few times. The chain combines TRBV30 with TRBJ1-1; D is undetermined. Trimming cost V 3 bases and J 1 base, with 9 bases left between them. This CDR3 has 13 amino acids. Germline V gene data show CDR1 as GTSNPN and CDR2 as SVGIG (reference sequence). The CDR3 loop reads CAWRASTNTEAFF. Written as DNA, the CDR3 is TGTGCCTGGAGGGCCTCGACGAACACTGAAGCTTTCTTT.

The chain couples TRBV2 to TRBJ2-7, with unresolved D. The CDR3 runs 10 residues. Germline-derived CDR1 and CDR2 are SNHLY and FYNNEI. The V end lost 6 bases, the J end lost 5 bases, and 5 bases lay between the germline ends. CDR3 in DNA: TGTGCCAGCAGACTAAACGAGCAGTACTTC. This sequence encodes CASRLNEQYF.